The clone carrying this T cell receptor beta chain was picked up a small number of times. Its antigen is still unknown. Sequencing used immunoSEQ version 4 in survey mode. Produced via immunoSEQ multiplex PCR; TCRdb's table is partial and in-frame only. The sample shows under 35,000 clones, roughly 71% of them seen only once. These data originate in a study of persistence of HIV-infected CD4 T cells. The CDR3 sequence is 13 residues long. Germline CDR1 is SEHNR and CDR2 is FQNEAQ (reference sequence). V lost 7 bases, J lost 16 bases, and 14 bases stayed unmatched. Findings of the study overall: Antigen-responding cells were enriched for degenerate expanded CDR3beta sequences.

Overlapping HIV-1 Gag 15-mer peptides at approximately 1 ug per peptide per mL were used. Sorting of responding CD4+ T cells relied on upregulated CD40 ligand together with CD69. The clonotype originates from an adult man with HIV who was CMV-seropositive. The V and J genes are TRBV7-9 and TRBJ2-1, with 9 bases aligning to TRBD1. The sample was CD4+ T cells sorted from PBMCs after approximately 18-hour stimulation, taken from a patient who received antiretroviral therapy. The CDR3: CASNNLGQGGIFF. For the CDR3, the DNA is TGTGCCAGCAACAACCTGGGACAGGGAGGAATTTTCTTC.